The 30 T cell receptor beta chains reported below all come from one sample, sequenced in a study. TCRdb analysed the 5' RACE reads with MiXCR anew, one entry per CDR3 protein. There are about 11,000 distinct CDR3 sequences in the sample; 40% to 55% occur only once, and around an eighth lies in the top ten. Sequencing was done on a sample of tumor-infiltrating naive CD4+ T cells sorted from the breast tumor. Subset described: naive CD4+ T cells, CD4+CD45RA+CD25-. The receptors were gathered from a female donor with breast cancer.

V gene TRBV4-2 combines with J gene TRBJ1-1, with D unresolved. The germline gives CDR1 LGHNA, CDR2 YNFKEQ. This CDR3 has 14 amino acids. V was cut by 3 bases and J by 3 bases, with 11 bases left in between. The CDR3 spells CASSQGQDYTEAFF. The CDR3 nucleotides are TGTGCCAGCAGCCAGGGCCAGGACTACACTGAAGCTTTCTTT.

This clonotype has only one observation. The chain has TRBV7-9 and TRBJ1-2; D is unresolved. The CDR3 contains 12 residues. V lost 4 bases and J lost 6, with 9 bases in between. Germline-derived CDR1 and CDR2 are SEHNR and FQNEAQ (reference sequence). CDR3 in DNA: TGTGCCAGCAGCTCCACCAATGATGGCTACACCTTC. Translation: CASSSTNDGYTF.

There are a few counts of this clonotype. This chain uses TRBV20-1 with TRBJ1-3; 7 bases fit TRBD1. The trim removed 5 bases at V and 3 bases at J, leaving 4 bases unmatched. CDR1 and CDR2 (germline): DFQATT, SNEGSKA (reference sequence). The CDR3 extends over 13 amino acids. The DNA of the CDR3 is TGCAGTGCTGCTACAGGGGATGGAAACACCATATATTTT. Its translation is CSAATGDGNTIYF.

In DNA form, the CDR3 reads TGTGCCAGCTCACCGGAGTTGTACAGCACAGATACGCAGTATTTT. Translation: CASSPELYSTDTQYF. The rearrangement joins TRBV18 to TRBJ2-3; D call uncertain. Looked up from germline, CDR1 is KGHSH and CDR2 is LQKENI. V was clipped by 3 bases and J by 0 bases, with 10 bases between them. This CDR3 has 15 residues.

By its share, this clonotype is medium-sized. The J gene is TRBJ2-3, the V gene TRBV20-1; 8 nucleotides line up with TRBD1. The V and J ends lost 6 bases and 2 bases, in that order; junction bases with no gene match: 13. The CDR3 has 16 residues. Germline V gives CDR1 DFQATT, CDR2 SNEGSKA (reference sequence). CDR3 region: CSARSHRGDSTDTQYF. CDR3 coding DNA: TGCAGTGCAAGATCACACAGGGGGGATTCCACAGATACGCAGTATTTT.

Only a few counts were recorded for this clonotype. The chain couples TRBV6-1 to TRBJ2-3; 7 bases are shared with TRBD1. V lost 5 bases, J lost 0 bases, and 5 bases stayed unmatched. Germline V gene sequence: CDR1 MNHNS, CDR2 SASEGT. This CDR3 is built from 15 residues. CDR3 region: CASSWDSQSTDTQYF. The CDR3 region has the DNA TGTGCCAGCAGTTGGGACAGCCAGAGCACAGATACGCAGTATTTT.

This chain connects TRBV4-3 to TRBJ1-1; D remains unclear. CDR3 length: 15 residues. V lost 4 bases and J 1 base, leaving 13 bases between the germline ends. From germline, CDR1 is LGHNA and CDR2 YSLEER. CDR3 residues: CASSRQVIENTEAFF. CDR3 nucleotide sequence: TGCGCCAGCAGCCGCCAAGTTATAGAGAACACTGAAGCTTTCTTT.

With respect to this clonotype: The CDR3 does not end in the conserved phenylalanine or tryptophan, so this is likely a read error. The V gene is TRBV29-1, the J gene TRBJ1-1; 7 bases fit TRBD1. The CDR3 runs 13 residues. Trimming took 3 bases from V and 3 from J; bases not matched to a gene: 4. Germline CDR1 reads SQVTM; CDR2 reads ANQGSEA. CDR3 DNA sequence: TGCAGCGTTGATGATACAGGGGACACTGAAGCTTTCCTT. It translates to CSVDDTGDTEAFL.

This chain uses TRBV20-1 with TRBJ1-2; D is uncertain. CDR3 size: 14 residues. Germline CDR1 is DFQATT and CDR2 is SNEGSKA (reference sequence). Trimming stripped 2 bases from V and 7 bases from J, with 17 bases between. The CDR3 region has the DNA TGCAGTGCTAGATCGGACGTAACCCCGGGTGGCTACACCTTC. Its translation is CSARSDVTPGGYTF.

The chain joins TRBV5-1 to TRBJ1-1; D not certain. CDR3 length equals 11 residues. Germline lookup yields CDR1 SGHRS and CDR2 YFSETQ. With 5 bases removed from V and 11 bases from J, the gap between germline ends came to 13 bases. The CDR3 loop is CASRVGVEAFF. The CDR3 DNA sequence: TGCGCCAGCAGAGTCGGGGTAGAGGCTTTCTTT.

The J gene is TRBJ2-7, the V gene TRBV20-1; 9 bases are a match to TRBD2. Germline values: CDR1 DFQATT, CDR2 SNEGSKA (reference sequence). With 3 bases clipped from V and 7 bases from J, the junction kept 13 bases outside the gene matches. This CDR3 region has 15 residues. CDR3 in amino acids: CSAREWSGGRWEQYF. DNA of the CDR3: TGCAGTGCTAGGGAGTGGAGCGGGGGGCGGTGGGAGCAGTACTTC.

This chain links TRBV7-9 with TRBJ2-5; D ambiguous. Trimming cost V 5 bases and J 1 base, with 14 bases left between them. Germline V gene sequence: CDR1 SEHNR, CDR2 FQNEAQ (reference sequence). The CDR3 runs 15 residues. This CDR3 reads CASSPNLLAQETQYF. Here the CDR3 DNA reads TGTGCCAGCAGCCCCAACCTACTCGCCCAAGAGACCCAGTACTTC.

CDR3 DNA sequence: TGTGCCAGCAGCTTACGATATGGAGGGCCGAACAATGAGCAGTTCTTC. Protein product: CASSLRYGGPNNEQFF. The V gene is TRBV7-2, the J gene TRBJ2-1; maybe TRBD2 (6 bases). Germline CDR1 reads SGHTA; CDR2 reads FQGNSA. The CDR3 has 16 residues. V shed 2 bases and J shed 5 bases, with 16 bases lying between them. The entire variable domain, with the rest obtained from reference TRBV7-2 and TRBJ2-1, is as follows: GAGVSQSPSNKVTEKGKDVELRCDPISGHTALYWYRQSLGQGLEFLIYFQGNSAPDKSGLPSDRFSAERTGGSVSTLTIQRTQQEDSAVYLCASSLRYGGPNNEQFFGPGTRLTVL.

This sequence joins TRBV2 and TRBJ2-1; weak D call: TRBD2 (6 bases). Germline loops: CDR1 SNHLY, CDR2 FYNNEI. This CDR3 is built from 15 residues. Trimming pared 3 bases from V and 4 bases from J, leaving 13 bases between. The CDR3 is CASSDGRGRYNEQFF. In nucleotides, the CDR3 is TGTGCCAGCAGTGACGGGCGGGGTAGATACAATGAGCAGTTCTTC.

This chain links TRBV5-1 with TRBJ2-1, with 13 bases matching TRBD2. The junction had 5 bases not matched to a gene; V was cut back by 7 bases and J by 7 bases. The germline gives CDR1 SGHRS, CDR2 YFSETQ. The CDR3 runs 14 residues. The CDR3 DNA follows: TGCGCCAGCTCAGGACTAGCGGGAGTGAATGAGCAGTTCTTC. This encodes CASSGLAGVNEQFF.

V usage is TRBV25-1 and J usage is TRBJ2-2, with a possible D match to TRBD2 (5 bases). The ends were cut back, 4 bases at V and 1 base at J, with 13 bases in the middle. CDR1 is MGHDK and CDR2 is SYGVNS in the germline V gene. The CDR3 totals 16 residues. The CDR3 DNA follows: TGTGCCAGCAGTGGGGCAGCGGCACAGAACACCGGGGAGCTGTTTTTT. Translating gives CASSGAAAQNTGELFF.

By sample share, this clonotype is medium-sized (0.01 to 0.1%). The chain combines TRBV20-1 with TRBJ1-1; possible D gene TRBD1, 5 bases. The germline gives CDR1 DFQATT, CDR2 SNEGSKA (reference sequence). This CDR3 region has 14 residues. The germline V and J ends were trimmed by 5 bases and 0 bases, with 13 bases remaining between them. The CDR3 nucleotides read TGCAGTGCTCATAAACAGGTGTTGAACACTGAAGCTTTCTTT. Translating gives CSAHKQVLNTEAFF.

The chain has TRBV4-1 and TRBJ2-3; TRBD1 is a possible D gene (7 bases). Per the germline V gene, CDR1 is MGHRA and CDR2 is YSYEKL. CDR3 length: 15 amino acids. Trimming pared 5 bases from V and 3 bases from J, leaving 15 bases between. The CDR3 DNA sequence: TGCGCCAGCAGCTTAACAGGGGAGGCGACAGATACGCAGTATTTT. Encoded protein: CASSLTGEATDTQYF.

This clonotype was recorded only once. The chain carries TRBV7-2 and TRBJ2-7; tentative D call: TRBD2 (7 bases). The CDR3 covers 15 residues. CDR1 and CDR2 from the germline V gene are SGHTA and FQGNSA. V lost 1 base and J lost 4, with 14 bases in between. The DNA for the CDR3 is TGTGCCAGCAGCTTAGAGGGGGGGGAATTGTACGAGCAGTACTTC. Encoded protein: CASSLEGGELYEQYF. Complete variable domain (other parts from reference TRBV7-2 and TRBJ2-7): GAGVSQSPSNKVTEKGKDVELRCDPISGHTALYWYRQSLGQGLEFLIYFQGNSAPDKSGLPSDRFSAERTGGSVSTLTIQRTQQEDSAVYLCASSLEGGELYEQYFGPGTRLTVT.

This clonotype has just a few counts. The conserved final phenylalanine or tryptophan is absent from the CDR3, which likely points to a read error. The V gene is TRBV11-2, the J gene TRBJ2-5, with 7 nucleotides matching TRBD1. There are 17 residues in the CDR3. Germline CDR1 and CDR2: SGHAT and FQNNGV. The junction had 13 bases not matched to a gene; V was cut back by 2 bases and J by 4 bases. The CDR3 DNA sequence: TGTGCCAGCAGCTTAATCCTAGAGACAGGGTGGGGAGAGACCCAGTACCTC. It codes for CASSLILETGWGETQYL.

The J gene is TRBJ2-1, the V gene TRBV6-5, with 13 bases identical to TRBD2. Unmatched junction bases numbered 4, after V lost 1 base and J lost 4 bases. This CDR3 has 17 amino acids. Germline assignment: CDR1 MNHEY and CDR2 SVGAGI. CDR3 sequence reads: CASSYYRTSGSYNEQFF. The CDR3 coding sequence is TGTGCCAGCAGTTACTACCGGACTAGCGGGAGTTACAATGAGCAGTTCTTC.

The CDR3: CASSDLLPRTSGRHQETQYF. In DNA form, the CDR3 reads TGTGCCAGCAGTGACCTCTTACCTCGGACTAGCGGGAGGCATCAAGAGACCCAGTACTTC. The chain couples TRBV2 to TRBJ2-5; 14 bases map to TRBD2. The CDR3 is 20 amino acids. Germline V lookup: CDR1 SNHLY, CDR2 FYNNEI. Trimming at V came to 3 bases and at J to 2 bases, leaving 14 bases not matched to a gene. Looking up the rest from reference TRBV2 and TRBJ2-5 gives the full variable domain: EPEVTQTPSHQVTQMGQEVILRCVPISNHLYFYWYRQILGQKVEFLVSFYNNEISEKSEIFDDQFSVERPDGSNFTLKIRSTKLEDSAMYFCASSDLLPRTSGRHQETQYFGPGTRLLVL.

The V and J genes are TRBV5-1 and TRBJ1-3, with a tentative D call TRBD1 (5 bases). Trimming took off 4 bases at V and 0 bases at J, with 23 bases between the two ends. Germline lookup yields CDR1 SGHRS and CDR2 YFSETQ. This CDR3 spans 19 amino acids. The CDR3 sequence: CASSHASGVGANSGNTIYF. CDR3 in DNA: TGCGCCAGCAGCCACGCGTCCGGGGTAGGGGCAAACTCTGGAAACACCATATATTTT.

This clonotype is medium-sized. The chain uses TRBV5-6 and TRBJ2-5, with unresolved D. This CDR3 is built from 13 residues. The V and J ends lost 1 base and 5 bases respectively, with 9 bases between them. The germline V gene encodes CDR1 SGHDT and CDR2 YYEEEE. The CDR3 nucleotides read TGTGCCAGCAGCTTGCGTACAAGGGAGACCCAGTACTTC. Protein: CASSLRTRETQYF.

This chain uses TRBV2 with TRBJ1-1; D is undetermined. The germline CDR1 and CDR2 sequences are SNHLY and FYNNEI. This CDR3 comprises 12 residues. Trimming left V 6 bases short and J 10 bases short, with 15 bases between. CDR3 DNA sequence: TGTGCCAGCAGCGAACGGCCAAGAAGAGCTTTCTTT. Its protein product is CASSERPRRAFF.

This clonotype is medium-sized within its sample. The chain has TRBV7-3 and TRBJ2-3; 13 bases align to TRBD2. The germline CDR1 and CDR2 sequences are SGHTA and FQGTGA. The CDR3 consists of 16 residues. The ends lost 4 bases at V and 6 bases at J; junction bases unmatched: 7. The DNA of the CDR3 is TGTGCCAGCAGCTCAACTAGCGGGAGGGCCCGGGATACGCAGTATTTT. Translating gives CASSSTSGRARDTQYF.

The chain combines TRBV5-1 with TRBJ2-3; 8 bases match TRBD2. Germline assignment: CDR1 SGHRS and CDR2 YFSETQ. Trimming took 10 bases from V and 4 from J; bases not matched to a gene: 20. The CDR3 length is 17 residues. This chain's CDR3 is CAVTKPQRESFPDTQYF. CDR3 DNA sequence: TGCGCCGTAACTAAACCCCAGCGGGAGTCTTTCCCAGATACGCAGTATTTT.

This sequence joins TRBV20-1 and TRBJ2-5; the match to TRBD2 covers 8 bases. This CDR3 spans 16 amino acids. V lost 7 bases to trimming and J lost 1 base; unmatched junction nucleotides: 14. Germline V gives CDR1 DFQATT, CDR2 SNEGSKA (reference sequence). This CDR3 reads CSGTPGQLAVQETQYF. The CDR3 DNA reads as TGCAGTGGGACCCCGGGACAACTAGCGGTCCAAGAGACCCAGTACTTC.

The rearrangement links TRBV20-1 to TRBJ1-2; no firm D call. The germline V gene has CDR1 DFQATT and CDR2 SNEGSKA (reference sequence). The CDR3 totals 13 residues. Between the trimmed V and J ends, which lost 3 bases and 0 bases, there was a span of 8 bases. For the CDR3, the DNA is TGCAGTGCTAGCCCCGGTCCTAACTATGGCTACACCTTC. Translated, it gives CSASPGPNYGYTF.

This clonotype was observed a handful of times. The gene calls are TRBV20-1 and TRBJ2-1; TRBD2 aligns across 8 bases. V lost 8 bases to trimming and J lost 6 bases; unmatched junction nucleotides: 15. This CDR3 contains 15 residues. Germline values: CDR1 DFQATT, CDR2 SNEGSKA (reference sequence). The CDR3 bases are TGCAGTACCCGGGACATCCTAGCGGGCCTCAATGAGCAGTTCTTC. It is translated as CSTRDILAGLNEQFF.